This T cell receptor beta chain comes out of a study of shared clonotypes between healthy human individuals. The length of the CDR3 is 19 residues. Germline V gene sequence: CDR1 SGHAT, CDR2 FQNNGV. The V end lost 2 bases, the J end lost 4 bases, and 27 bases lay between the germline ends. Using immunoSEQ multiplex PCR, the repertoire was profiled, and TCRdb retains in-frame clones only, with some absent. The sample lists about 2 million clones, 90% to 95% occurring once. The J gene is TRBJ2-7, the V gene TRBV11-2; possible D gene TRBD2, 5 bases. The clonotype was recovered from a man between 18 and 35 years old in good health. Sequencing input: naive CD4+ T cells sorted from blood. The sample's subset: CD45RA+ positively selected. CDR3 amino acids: CASSLPSQILSGKVYEQYF. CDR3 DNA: TGTGCCAGCAGCTTACCGTCGCAGATTTTATCCGGGAAAGTATACGAGCAGTACTTC.